Listed below are T cell receptor beta chains from one sample, sequenced in a study of T-cell memory formation after mild COVID-19. MiXCR, run by TCRdb on the 5' RACE reads, gives a single entry per CDR3 protein. The sample records hundreds of thousands of distinct CDR3 sequences, roughly 21% being singletons. Source material: PBMCs or a T cell subset sorted from them (not recorded which). The source is an adult woman who had mild COVID-19 (a few samples of this study predate the infection). Cell type and time point are not known. Each CDR3 is given with its conserved first and last residue. The D gene is left open where the match is weak. Rows give clone size only sometimes, using once, few, many, or a class for an expanded clone.

clone size: few
J gene: TRBJ1-5
V gene: TRBV5-5
D gene: -
CDR3 protein: CASSPRGQLNQPQHF
CDR3 DNA: TGTGCCAGCAGCCCTCGTGGGCAGCTTAATCAGCCCCAGCATTTT

clone size: few
J gene: TRBJ1-2
V gene: TRBV5-5
D gene: -
CDR3 protein: CASSYDRTSFGGTF
CDR3 DNA: TGTGCCAGCAGCTATGACCGGACATCATTTGGCGGCACCTTC

clone size: -
J gene: TRBJ1-1
V gene: TRBV6-5
D gene: -
CDR3 protein: CASTPPPGRPNTEAFF
CDR3 DNA: TGTGCCAGCACCCCACCTCCGGGACGGCCTAACACTGAAGCTTTCTTT

clone size: many
J gene: TRBJ2-3
V gene: TRBV7-9
D gene: -
CDR3 protein: CASSLVRTDTQYF
CDR3 DNA: TGTGCCAGCAGCTTAGTCCGTACAGATACGCAGTATTTT

clone size: -
J gene: TRBJ2-3
V gene: TRBV2
D gene: -
CDR3 protein: CASSAVRSTDTQYF
CDR3 DNA: TGTGCCAGCAGTGCTGTCCGAAGCACAGATACGCAGTATTTT

clone size: -
J gene: TRBJ1-2
V gene: TRBV15
D gene: -
CDR3 protein: CATSMGGNYGYTF
CDR3 DNA: TGTGCCACCAGCATGGGGGGAAACTATGGCTACACCTTC

clone size: few
J gene: TRBJ2-1
V gene: TRBV11-2
D gene: TRBD2
CDR3 protein: CASSKTPGTSLAEQFF
CDR3 DNA: TGTGCCAGCAGCAAAACTCCCGGGACTAGTCTTGCCGAGCAGTTCTTC

clone size: few
J gene: TRBJ2-2
V gene: TRBV11-2
D gene: -
CDR3 protein: CASSLYRGSVPAGELFF
CDR3 DNA: TGTGCCAGCAGCTTATATAGGGGGTCAGTCCCTGCCGGGGAGCTGTTTTTT

clone size: -
J gene: TRBJ2-3
V gene: TRBV20-1
D gene: -
CDR3 protein: CSARDFEGVPPDTQYF
CDR3 DNA: TGCAGTGCTAGAGATTTTGAGGGAGTCCCTCCAGATACGCAGTATTTT

clone size: few
J gene: TRBJ2-1
V gene: TRBV4-3
D gene: -
CDR3 protein: CASSQDGWNEQFF
CDR3 DNA: TGCGCCAGCAGCCAAGATGGATGGAATGAGCAGTTCTTC

clone size: -
J gene: TRBJ2-7
V gene: TRBV6-5
D gene: -
CDR3 protein: CASSDPGTYEQYF
CDR3 DNA: TGTGCCAGCAGTGATCCAGGGACCTACGAGCAGTACTTC

clone size: -
J gene: TRBJ2-5
V gene: TRBV2
D gene: TRBD1
CDR3 protein: CASSARGQETQYF
CDR3 DNA: TGTGCCAGCAGTGCCAGGGGGCAAGAGACCCAGTACTTC

clone size: few
J gene: TRBJ2-3
V gene: TRBV9
D gene: -
CDR3 protein: CASSTGAVRDTQYF
CDR3 DNA: TGTGCCAGCAGCACCGGGGCAGTCCGAGATACGCAGTATTTT

clone size: few
J gene: TRBJ2-7
V gene: TRBV10-2
D gene: -
CDR3 protein: CASGPAAGYEQYF
CDR3 DNA: TGCGCCAGCGGTCCTGCTGCGGGGTACGAGCAGTACTTC

clone size: few
J gene: TRBJ2-1
V gene: TRBV7-9
D gene: -
CDR3 protein: CAIPNLATHNEQFF
CDR3 DNA: TGTGCCATCCCGAATCTAGCGACGCACAATGAGCAGTTCTTC

clone size: -
J gene: TRBJ2-3
V gene: TRBV6-5
D gene: TRBD2
CDR3 protein: CASSRGGSADTQYF
CDR3 DNA: TGTGCCAGCAGCCGCGGGGGGAGCGCAGATACGCAGTATTTT

clone size: -
J gene: TRBJ2-1
V gene: TRBV18
D gene: TRBD2
CDR3 protein: CASSRRESGEQFF
CDR3 DNA: TGTGCCAGCTCACGGCGGGAGTCGGGTGAGCAGTTCTTC

clone size: -
J gene: TRBJ2-3
V gene: TRBV20-1
D gene: -
CDR3 protein: CSARVGTSTDTQYF
CDR3 DNA: TGCAGTGCTAGAGTCGGGACTAGCACAGATACGCAGTATTTT

clone size: many
J gene: TRBJ2-7
V gene: TRBV2
D gene: -
CDR3 protein: CASRGGPSYEQYF
CDR3 DNA: TGTGCCAGCAGGGGGGGTCCCTCCTACGAGCAGTACTTC

clone size: many
J gene: TRBJ2-7
V gene: TRBV7-9
D gene: -
CDR3 protein: CASSLGDDSYEQYF
CDR3 DNA: TGTGCCAGCAGCTTAGGGGACGATTCCTACGAGCAGTACTTC

clone size: -
J gene: TRBJ2-3
V gene: TRBV7-8
D gene: TRBD2
CDR3 protein: CASSPRLVFSGITHDTQYF
CDR3 DNA: TGTGCCAGCAGCCCCCGCCTGGTATTTAGCGGGATTACACACGATACGCAGTATTTT

clone size: few
J gene: TRBJ2-5
V gene: TRBV5-1
D gene: -
CDR3 protein: CASSLEVTTQETQYF
CDR3 DNA: TGCGCCAGCAGCTTGGAGGTCACTACACAAGAGACCCAGTACTTC

clone size: -
J gene: TRBJ2-3
V gene: TRBV2
D gene: -
CDR3 protein: CASSKSQIPRGSGTDTQYF
CDR3 DNA: TGTGCCAGCAGTAAATCACAGATTCCCCGGGGGTCAGGCACAGATACGCAGTATTTT

clone size: few
J gene: TRBJ2-1
V gene: TRBV6-1
D gene: -
CDR3 protein: CASNDQVLGQFF
CDR3 DNA: TGTGCCAGCAATGACCAGGTCCTTGGGCAGTTCTTC

clone size: many
J gene: TRBJ2-2
V gene: TRBV12-3/TRBV12-4
D gene: -
CDR3 protein: CASSRVTGELFF
CDR3 DNA: TGTGCCAGCAGTCGAGTTACCGGGGAGCTGTTTTTT

clone size: few
J gene: TRBJ2-2
V gene: TRBV14
D gene: -
CDR3 protein: CASSQVYGSTGELFF
CDR3 DNA: TGTGCCAGCAGCCAAGTTTACGGGAGCACCGGGGAGCTGTTTTTT

clone size: -
J gene: TRBJ2-7
V gene: TRBV18
D gene: TRBD1
CDR3 protein: CASSPSRMDRAGTYEQYF
CDR3 DNA: TGTGCCAGCTCCCCTTCCAGAATGGACAGGGCGGGGACCTACGAGCAGTACTTC

clone size: -
J gene: TRBJ2-3
V gene: TRBV6-2/TRBV6-3
D gene: -
CDR3 protein: CASSTSSPEVRATIGTDTQYF
CDR3 DNA: TGTGCCAGCAGTACGTCCTCTCCGGAAGTACGGGCAACTATTGGCACAGATACGCAGTATTTT

clone size: few
J gene: TRBJ1-1
V gene: TRBV18
D gene: -
CDR3 protein: CASSPPSQPFNTEAFF
CDR3 DNA: TGTGCCAGCTCACCACCGTCACAGCCCTTTAACACTGAAGCTTTCTTT

clone size: few
J gene: TRBJ2-7
V gene: TRBV20-1
D gene: TRBD1
CDR3 protein: CSARGPRGRAGYEQYF
CDR3 DNA: TGCAGTGCTAGGGGACCCAGGGGGCGGGCTGGCTACGAGCAGTACTTC

clone size: few
J gene: TRBJ2-5
V gene: TRBV6-5
D gene: TRBD1
CDR3 protein: CASSYSMAGGETQYF
CDR3 DNA: TGTGCCAGCAGTTACTCGATGGCAGGGGGCGAGACCCAGTACTTC

clone size: many
J gene: TRBJ2-1
V gene: TRBV4-3
D gene: TRBD2
CDR3 protein: CASSQGTSGSRYNEQFF
CDR3 DNA: TGCGCCAGCAGCCAAGGGACTAGCGGGAGCCGCTACAATGAGCAGTTCTTC

clone size: few
J gene: TRBJ1-2
V gene: TRBV5-1
D gene: -
CDR3 protein: CASRPEAGSHYGYTF
CDR3 DNA: TGCGCCAGCAGACCTGAGGCGGGGTCCCACTATGGCTACACCTTC

clone size: few
J gene: TRBJ2-1
V gene: TRBV7-8
D gene: -
CDR3 protein: CASSSRGDLSYNEQFF
CDR3 DNA: TGTGCCAGCAGCTCTAGAGGGGATTTGTCCTACAATGAGCAGTTCTTC

clone size: -
J gene: TRBJ1-6
V gene: TRBV6-5
D gene: TRBD1
CDR3 protein: CASSVQGAGSPLHF
CDR3 DNA: TGTGCCAGCAGTGTCCAGGGGGCAGGCTCACCCCTCCACTTT

clone size: few
J gene: TRBJ1-1
V gene: TRBV6-2/TRBV6-3
D gene: TRBD1
CDR3 protein: CASSFRTGGDTEAFF
CDR3 DNA: TGTGCCAGCAGTTTTCGGACAGGGGGGGACACTGAAGCTTTCTTT

clone size: -
J gene: TRBJ2-3
V gene: TRBV7-8
D gene: TRBD1
CDR3 protein: CASRVDRGDTQYF
CDR3 DNA: TGTGCCAGCAGAGTCGACAGGGGAGATACGCAGTATTTT

clone size: -
J gene: TRBJ2-2
V gene: TRBV20-1
D gene: -
CDR3 protein: CSASQFGELFF
CDR3 DNA: TGCAGTGCTAGTCAGTTCGGGGAGCTGTTTTTT

clone size: few
J gene: TRBJ1-5
V gene: TRBV2
D gene: -
CDR3 protein: CASRDVGAISNQPQHF
CDR3 DNA: TGTGCCAGCAGGGACGTAGGGGCCATTAGCAATCAGCCCCAGCATTTT

clone size: -
J gene: TRBJ2-3
V gene: TRBV20-1
D gene: -
CDR3 protein: CSADPRDSTDTQYF
CDR3 DNA: TGCAGTGCCGACCCTAGGGACAGCACAGATACGCAGTATTTT

clone size: -
J gene: TRBJ2-1
V gene: TRBV6-1
D gene: -
CDR3 protein: CASSEQVIGRGVYNEQFF
CDR3 DNA: TGTGCCAGCAGTGAGCAGGTTATAGGGAGAGGGGTCTACAATGAGCAGTTCTTC

clone size: -
J gene: TRBJ1-2
V gene: TRBV15
D gene: TRBD1
CDR3 protein: CATSEASLTGPNYGYTF
CDR3 DNA: TGTGCCACCAGCGAAGCGTCTTTGACAGGGCCTAACTATGGCTACACCTTC

clone size: -
J gene: TRBJ2-3
V gene: TRBV5-5
D gene: -
CDR3 protein: CASSLLGTEVRTDTQYF
CDR3 DNA: TGTGCCAGCAGCTTGCTCGGGACGGAGGTTCGTACAGATACGCAGTATTTT

clone size: -
J gene: TRBJ2-7
V gene: TRBV28
D gene: -
CDR3 protein: CASSSFSGGAPSYEQYF
CDR3 DNA: TGTGCCAGCAGTTCCTTCTCGGGGGGCGCCCCCTCCTACGAGCAGTACTTC

clone size: -
J gene: TRBJ1-2
V gene: TRBV5-1
D gene: TRBD1
CDR3 protein: CASSLDRGSAGYTF
CDR3 DNA: TGCGCCAGCAGCTTGGACAGGGGAAGCGCTGGCTACACCTTC

clone size: -
J gene: TRBJ2-7
V gene: TRBV4-2
D gene: -
CDR3 protein: CASSREWGALYEQYF
CDR3 DNA: TGTGCCAGCAGCCGCGAATGGGGGGCTCTTTACGAGCAGTACTTC

clone size: -
J gene: TRBJ2-1
V gene: TRBV4-1
D gene: TRBD2
CDR3 protein: CASSQEGGGGVKEQFF
CDR3 DNA: TGCGCCAGCAGCCAGGAAGGCGGCGGGGGAGTCAAAGAGCAGTTCTTC